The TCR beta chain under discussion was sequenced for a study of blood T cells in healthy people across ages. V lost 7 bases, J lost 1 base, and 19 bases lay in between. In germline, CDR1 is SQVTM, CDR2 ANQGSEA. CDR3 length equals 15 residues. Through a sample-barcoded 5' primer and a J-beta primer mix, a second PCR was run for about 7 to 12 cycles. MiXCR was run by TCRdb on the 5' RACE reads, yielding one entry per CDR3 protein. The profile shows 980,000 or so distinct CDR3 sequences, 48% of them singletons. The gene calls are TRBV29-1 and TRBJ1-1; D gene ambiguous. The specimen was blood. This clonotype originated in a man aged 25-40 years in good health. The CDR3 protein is CSGVRDNVPNTEAFF. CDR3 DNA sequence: TGCAGCGGGGTCCGAGACAACGTTCCGAACACTGAAGCTTTCTTT.